Listed below are T cell receptor beta chains from one sample, sequenced in a study of siplizumab effects on memory and regulatory T cells. TCRdb keeps only in-frame clones here, not all; method: immunoSEQ multiplex PCR. The sample contains some 20,000 clones, approximately 46% of which appear only once. No antigens are known for them. Sequencing was done on a sample of CFSE-low (dividing) CD4+ T cells sorted from an allogeneic mixed lymphocyte reaction. The receptor source for this set is a human donor in good health; the cells came from an allogeneic mixed lymphocyte reaction. Each CDR3 is given with its conserved first and last residue. A D gene is named only where the DNA matches it firmly. Clone size is stated in some rows and not others, as once, few, many or a class when expanded.

V gene	D gene	J gene	clone size	CDR3 protein	CDR3 DNA
TRBV6-6	NA	TRBJ1-2	NA	CASSWTAANYGYTF	TGTGCCAGCAGTTGGACCGCTGCTAACTATGGCTACACCTTC
TRBV7-2	NA	TRBJ2-2	few	CASSSWNTGELFF	TGTGCCAGCAGCTCCTGGAACACCGGGGAGCTGTTTTTT
TRBV18	TRBD1	TRBJ2-7	NA	CASSPGTGGHEQYF	TGTGCCAGCTCACCCGGGACAGGGGGCCACGAGCAGTACTTC
TRBV7-3	NA	TRBJ2-5	NA	CASSRWGEPYQETQYF	TGTGCCAGCAGCCGATGGGGGGAGCCCTACCAAGAGACCCAGTACTTC
TRBV5-1	TRBD1	TRBJ1-3	few	CASRPGTEGNTIYF	TGCGCCAGCAGGCCCGGGACAGAGGGAAACACCATATATTTT
TRBV6-5	NA	TRBJ2-7	NA	CASSPTWGSEYF	TGTGCCAGCAGCCCAACCTGGGGGTCTGAGTACTTC
TRBV1	NA	TRBJ1-2	NA	CTSRSGVPYGYTF	TGCACCAGCAGATCCGGGGTTCCCTATGGCTACACCTTC
TRBV12-5	NA	TRBJ1-2	few	CASGRDRIYYGYTF	TGTGCTAGTGGCCGCGACAGGATCTACTATGGCTACACCTTC
TRBV5-1	TRBD1	TRBJ2-5	few	CASSLGQGLIQETQYF	TGCGCCAGCAGCTTGGGACAGGGGTTAATCCAAGAGACCCAGTACTTC
TRBV21-1	NA	TRBJ2-1	few	CASSKKGIHRLAGVRTNEQFF	TGTGCCAGCAGCAAAAAGGGGATTCATAGACTAGCGGGGGTTAGGACCAATGAGCAGTTCTTC
TRBV4-1	NA	TRBJ2-3	few	CASSQDPAGDTQYF	TGCGCCAGCAGCCAAGATCCCGCCGGCGATACGCAGTATTTT
TRBV5-3	TRBD1	TRBJ2-7	once	CASSRTGSPYEQYF	TGTGCCAGCAGCCGGACAGGGTCCCCCTACGAGCAGTACTTC
TRBV9	NA	TRBJ1-3	few	CASSVESGNTIYF	TGTGCCAGCAGCGTAGAAAGTGGAAACACCATATATTTT
TRBV7-2	TRBD2	TRBJ2-7	NA	CASSLPWGGSSYEQYF	TGTGCCAGCAGCCTGCCTTGGGGGGGGAGCTCCTACGAGCAGTACTTC
TRBV5-4	TRBD1	TRBJ1-2	NA	CASSIGTDYGYTF	TGTGCCAGCAGCATCGGGACAGACTATGGCTACACCTTC
TRBV11-3	NA	TRBJ2-3	NA	CASSQGRGTDTQYF	TGTGCCAGCAGCCAGGGAAGGGGCACAGATACGCAGTATTTT
TRBV28	NA	TRBJ1-2	NA	CASSTTTGSGGYTF	TGTGCCAGCAGCACCACTACAGGGTCCGGTGGCTACACCTTC
TRBV18	TRBD1	TRBJ1-2	NA	CASSPATGGFGYGYTF	TGTGCCAGCTCACCAGCGACAGGGGGCTTCGGCTATGGCTACACCTTC
TRBV11-2	TRBD2	TRBJ2-3	NA	CASSFNRGVADTQYF	TGTGCCAGCAGCTTTAATCGGGGGGTGGCAGATACGCAGTATTTT
TRBV5-4	NA	TRBJ2-7	NA	CASSSPTGSRYEQYF	TGTGCCAGCAGCTCCCCAACAGGCTCCCGATACGAGCAGTACTTC
TRBV25-1	NA	TRBJ1-2	NA	CASSEEGYTF	TGTGCCAGCAGTGAAGAAGGCTACACCTTC
TRBV6-6	NA	TRBJ1-1	NA	CASRNSRGNTEAFF	TGTGCCAGCAGGAACAGTAGAGGGAACACTGAAGCTTTCTTT
TRBV5-1	NA	TRBJ2-5	NA	CASSGSEQETQYF	TGCGCCAGCAGCGGGAGCGAGCAAGAGACCCAGTACTTC
TRBV10-3	NA	TRBJ1-3	NA	CAISDSPDTIYF	TGTGCCATCAGCGACAGCCCTGACACCATATATTTT
TRBV4-3	NA	TRBJ2-1	NA	CASSQVAGYNEQFF	TGCGCCAGCAGCCAAGTGGCAGGATACAATGAGCAGTTCTTC
TRBV7-2	TRBD2	TRBJ2-5	NA	CASSPELLAGGRETQYF	TGTGCCAGCAGCCCGGAGCTACTAGCGGGGGGGAGAGAGACCCAGTACTTC
TRBV6-5	NA	TRBJ2-7	NA	CAISDPEKQYF	TGTGCCATCAGTGACCCGGAGAAGCAGTACTTC
TRBV29-1	NA	TRBJ2-7	NA	CSVEDVRANEQYF	TGCAGCGTTGAAGACGTCAGGGCAAACGAGCAGTACTTC
TRBV5-4	NA	TRBJ1-1	NA	CASSPARGPTEAFF	TGTGCCAGCAGCCCGGCCCGGGGTCCCACTGAAGCTTTCTTT
TRBV2	NA	TRBJ2-2	NA	CASTVFTGELFF	TGTGCCAGCACAGTGTTCACCGGGGAGCTGTTTTTT
TRBV21-1	NA	TRBJ1-5	NA	CASSRNRGPGNQPQHF	TGTGCCAGCAGCAGAAACAGGGGGCCGGGCAATCAGCCCCAGCATTTT
TRBV19	NA	TRBJ1-3	NA	CASSMRQESSGNTIYF	TGTGCCAGTAGTATGCGTCAGGAGAGCTCTGGAAACACCATATATTTT
TRBV5-6	NA	TRBJ2-2	NA	CASSLAPTGGELFF	TGTGCCAGCAGCTTGGCTCCTACCGGCGGGGAGCTGTTTTTT
TRBV6-5	NA	TRBJ2-4	few	CASNWPTGAKNIQYF	TGTGCCAGCAACTGGCCTACAGGAGCCAAAAACATTCAGTACTTC
TRBV30	NA	TRBJ1-2	NA	CAWSVTFSSYGYTF	TGTGCCTGGAGTGTCACTTTTTCGAGCTATGGCTACACCTTC
TRBV7-7	TRBD2	TRBJ2-3	NA	CASSLGLAGNTDTQYF	TGTGCCAGCAGCTTGGGACTAGCGGGGAACACAGATACGCAGTATTTT
TRBV5-1	TRBD2	TRBJ2-3	NA	CASSSGGATDTQYF	TGCGCCAGCAGTAGCGGGGGGGCGACAGATACGCAGTATTTT
TRBV7-2	TRBD2	TRBJ2-3	few	CASSLSGGRDTQYF	TGTGCCAGCAGCTTAAGCGGGGGCAGAGATACGCAGTATTTT
TRBV2	NA	TRBJ2-5	few	CASSRETQYF	TGTGCCAGCAGTCGGGAGACCCAGTACTTC
TRBV4-2	TRBD2	TRBJ2-5	NA	CASSPLGIAGNQETQYF	TGTGCCAGCAGCCCTCTGGGGATAGCGGGTAACCAAGAGACCCAGTACTTC
TRBV5-4	TRBD1	TRBJ2-2	few	CASSLDPGGNTGELFF	TGTGCCAGCAGCTTGGACCCAGGGGGGAACACCGGGGAGCTGTTTTTT
TRBV2	TRBD1	TRBJ2-1	NA	CASREDRGRHNEQFF	TGTGCCAGCAGAGAAGACAGGGGGCGGCACAATGAGCAGTTCTTC
TRBV27	NA	TRBJ2-3	NA	CASSLSTDTQYF	TGTGCCAGCAGTTTAAGCACAGATACGCAGTATTTT
TRBV5-1	NA	TRBJ2-3	few	CASSAQGTDTQYF	TGCGCCAGCAGCGCGCAGGGGACAGATACGCAGTATTTT
TRBV6-5	TRBD1	TRBJ2-7	NA	CASSYARDSSYEQYF	TGTGCCAGCAGTTACGCCCGGGACAGCTCCTACGAGCAGTACTTC
TRBV4-1	TRBD1	TRBJ2-7	NA	CASSQRQGAYEQYF	TGCGCCAGCAGCCAAAGACAGGGGGCATACGAGCAGTACTTC
TRBV11-2	TRBD1	TRBJ2-3	NA	CASSLYEEDRLNTDTQYF	TGTGCCAGCAGCTTATATGAGGAGGACAGGCTTAACACAGATACGCAGTATTTT
TRBV30	NA	TRBJ2-3	NA	CAWSVGASLAGYTQYF	TGTGCCTGGAGTGTAGGGGCTAGCTTGGCCGGATATACGCAGTATTTT
TRBV5-6	TRBD1	TRBJ2-7	few	CASSIVPGQGGEQYF	TGTGCCAGCAGCATAGTCCCGGGACAGGGGGGCGAGCAGTACTTC
TRBV5-1	TRBD2	TRBJ2-1	few	CASSFLAGVNNEQFF	TGCGCCAGCAGCTTCCTTGCGGGGGTCAACAATGAGCAGTTCTTC